These 23 T cell receptor beta chains originate from one sample sequenced in a study of CD8+ T cells in alopecia areata. cDNA serving as the sequencing template came from extracted, reverse transcribed RNA. The protocol was immunoSEQ multiplex PCR, while the TCRdb copy is restricted to in-frame clones and leaves out a portion. The sample lists approximately 280,000 clones, more than 45% occurring once. Treatment defined: oral pan-JAK inhibitor, 5-10 mg twice daily. The sequencing used CD4+ T cells sorted from blood, collected at week 24, from a patient treated with tofacitinib. These receptors were collected from a human donor with alopecia areata.

The chain combines TRBV5-4 with TRBJ2-3; TRBD2 matches 9 bases. Germline CDR1 is SGHNT and CDR2 is YYREEE (reference sequence). The trim removed 3 bases at V and 4 bases at J, leaving 9 bases unmatched. The CDR3 extends over 16 amino acids. This CDR3 is CASSSRLAAESDTQYF. In DNA, the CDR3 is TGTGCCAGCAGCTCCAGACTAGCGGCCGAGTCAGATACGCAGTATTTT.

This clone has just a few counts. The rearrangement uses TRBV2 and TRBJ1-5, with D perhaps TRBD1 (5 bases). CDR1 and CDR2 from the germline V gene are SNHLY and FYNNEI. Between the trimmed V and J ends, which lost 1 base and 6 bases, there was a span of 10 bases. The CDR3 length is 14 residues. The DNA for the CDR3 is TGTGCCAGCAGTGAAGGACAGAGGGGTCAGCCCCAGCATTTT. Amino acids: CASSEGQRGQPQHF.

The chain recombines TRBV5-1 with TRBJ2-3; TRBD2 agrees at 9 bases. The germline CDR1 and CDR2 sequences are SGHRS and YFSETQ. The CDR3 is made up of 18 amino acids. V shed 0 bases and J 2 bases; nucleotides not matched to a gene: 10. The CDR3 DNA sequence: TGCGCCAGCAGCTTGGCCCCCAGCGGGGGGACGATCACAGATACGCAGTATTTT. Encoded protein: CASSLAPSGGTITDTQYF.

This clone was recorded only once. This chain connects TRBV15 to TRBJ1-1; D unresolved. V lost 4 bases to trimming and J lost 5 bases, with 8 bases between them. The CDR3 is made up of 12 amino acids. Per germline, CDR1 LNHNV and CDR2 YYDKDF (reference sequence). The CDR3 reads CATSMWGTEAFF. The CDR3 nucleotides read TGTGCCACCAGCATGTGGGGAACTGAAGCTTTCTTT.

The gene calls are TRBV30 and TRBJ1-2, with 8 positions matching TRBD1. V shed 1 base and J 4 bases; nucleotides not matched to a gene: 5. The germline V gene encodes CDR1 GTSNPN and CDR2 SVGIG (reference sequence). There are 14 residues in the CDR3. Here the CDR3 DNA reads TGTGCCTGGAGTGGGACAGGGATACTCTATGGCTACACCTTC. It encodes CAWSGTGILYGYTF.

This clone was recorded at least ten times. The CDR3 region has the DNA TGCAGTGCTAGAGAAGTCTACGAGCAGTACTTC. Its translation is CSAREVYEQYF. The V gene is TRBV20-1, the J gene TRBJ2-7; D gene uncertain. Between the trimmed V and J ends, which lost 0 bases and 3 bases, there was a span of 3 bases. The CDR3 runs 11 residues. Looked up from germline, CDR1 is DFQATT and CDR2 is SNEGSKA (reference sequence).

The rearrangement uses TRBV9 and TRBJ1-2; D uncertain. The germline V and J ends were trimmed by 3 bases and 6 bases, with 18 bases remaining between them. The germline gives CDR1 SGDLS, CDR2 YYNGEE. CDR3 length: 15 residues. The CDR3 bases are TGTGCCAGCAGCGCCCAGGCCTCTGGGTGGGATGGCTACACCTTC. Its translation is CASSAQASGWDGYTF.

This rearrangement joins TRBV7-9 to TRBJ1-1; 11 nucleotides agree with TRBD1. Germline values: CDR1 SEHNR, CDR2 FQNEAQ (reference sequence). The CDR3 totals 15 residues. The V and J ends lost 0 bases and 11 bases, in that order; junction bases with no gene match: 8. The CDR3 DNA is TGTGCCAGCAGCTTAGCGGTGGGGACAGGGGGTTCCGCTTTCTTT. As protein: CASSLAVGTGGSAFF.

The genes are TRBV25-1 and TRBJ2-1, with TRBD2 identical over 7 bases. CDR1 is MGHDK, CDR2 SYGVNS, per germline. Unmatched junction bases numbered 1, after V lost 1 base and J lost 7 bases. The CDR3 length is 13 residues. The CDR3 loop is CASSEWRGNEQFF. The DNA of the CDR3 is TGTGCCAGCAGTGAATGGCGGGGGAATGAGCAGTTCTTC. The full variable domain, completed using reference TRBV25-1 and TRBJ2-1, is EADIYQTPRYLVIGTGKKITLECSQTMGHDKMYWYQQDPGMELHLIHYSYGVNSTEKGDLSSESTVSRIRTEHFPLTLESARPSHTSQYLCASSEWRGNEQFFGPGTRLTVL.

This clone came up a few times. The J gene is TRBJ2-1, the V gene TRBV28, with 8 bases identical to TRBD2. V dropped 5 bases and J dropped 0; count of bases not matched to a gene: 6. The germline V gene has CDR1 MDHEN and CDR2 SYDVKM. CDR3 length: 16 amino acids. CDR3 region: CASSGGLGASYNEQFF. Written as DNA, the CDR3 is TGTGCCAGCAGTGGGGGACTAGGGGCCTCCTACAATGAGCAGTTCTTC.

The V gene is TRBV29-1, the J gene TRBJ2-1; D may be TRBD1 (5 bases). Deletions cut 3 bases from V and 4 bases from J, with 10 bases between. Germline V gene sequence: CDR1 SQVTM, CDR2 ANQGSEA. The CDR3 is made up of 13 amino acids. CDR3: CSVDQGNYNEQFF. CDR3 sequence (DNA): TGCAGCGTTGATCAGGGTAATTACAATGAGCAGTTCTTC.

This clone has only a few counts. The rearrangement joins TRBV4-2 to TRBJ1-6, with 9 bases that match TRBD1. The germline V gene encodes CDR1 LGHNA and CDR2 YNFKEQ. This CDR3 has 15 residues. Trimming removed 4 bases from V and 9 bases from J; junction bases left unmatched: 7. The CDR3 DNA follows: TGTGCCAGCAGCCTCCCGGGACAGGGTTTTTCACCCCTCCACTTT. This sequence encodes CASSLPGQGFSPLHF.

The rearrangement links TRBV29-1 to TRBJ1-1; D remains unclear. The CDR3 has 14 amino acids. The germline V gene has CDR1 SQVTM and CDR2 ANQGSEA. Trimming pared 4 bases from V and 0 bases from J, leaving 12 bases between. The CDR3 reads CSVVGESLNTEAFF. The CDR3 region has the DNA TGCAGCGTTGTTGGGGAGTCCCTGAACACTGAAGCTTTCTTT.

This clone was counted a few times. The chain joins TRBV29-1 to TRBJ2-3, with 7 bases fitting TRBD1. CDR3 size: 14 residues. Germline-derived CDR1 and CDR2 are SQVTM and ANQGSEA. V was pared by 5 bases and J by 4 bases, with 9 bases of the junction left unmatched. The CDR3 spells CSVTGTGAPDTQYF. CDR3 bases: TGCAGCGTTACCGGTACAGGGGCCCCAGATACGCAGTATTTT.

This clone was counted once. This sample also contains other DNA sequences that code for the same CDR3. V is TRBV30 and J is TRBJ2-2; D gene unclear. The germline V gene encodes CDR1 GTSNPN and CDR2 SVGIG (reference sequence). The CDR3 totals 11 residues. Trimming took off 0 bases at V and 6 bases at J, with 2 bases between the two ends. This chain's CDR3 is CAWSVSGELFF. In DNA, the CDR3 is TGTGCCTGGAGTGTGTCCGGGGAGCTGTTTTTT. Full variable domain (remainder filled in from reference TRBV30 and TRBJ2-2): SQTIHQWPATLVQPVGSPLSLECTVEGTSNPNLYWYRQAAGRGLQLLFYSVGIGQISSEVPQNLSASRPQDRQFILSSKKLLLSDSGFYLCAWSVSGELFFGEGSRLTVL.

The genes are TRBV7-9 and TRBJ1-3; D is unclear. The germline V and J ends were trimmed by 11 bases and 3 bases, with 11 bases remaining between them. The CDR3 runs 12 residues. CDR1 and CDR2 (germline): SEHNR, FQNEAQ (reference sequence). This CDR3 reads CAAGSHGNTIYF. The CDR3 DNA follows: TGTGCCGCCGGGTCGCATGGAAACACCATATATTTT.

The CDR3 DNA reads as TGTGCCAGCACCCATAGCGGGGGGGCCACAGATACGCAGTATTTT. Its protein is CASTHSGGATDTQYF. J is TRBJ2-3 and V is TRBV5-4; TRBD2 agrees at 11 bases. The CDR3 is made up of 15 amino acids. CDR1 SGHNT and CDR2 YYREEE come from the germline V gene (reference sequence). The trim removed 6 bases at V and 2 bases at J, leaving 5 bases unmatched.

This clone has just a few counts. The CDR3 DNA sequence: TGTGCCAGCAGCTTAGAGAGGGCAAACACAGATACGCAGTATTTT. It yields the protein CASSLERANTDTQYF. The chain uses TRBV7-2 and TRBJ2-3; D possibly corresponds to TRBD2 (5 bases). Per germline, CDR1 SGHTA and CDR2 FQGNSA. CDR3 size: 15 residues. V lost 1 base and J lost 2, with 10 bases in between.

The chain couples TRBV29-1 to TRBJ2-7; TRBD1 matches 7 bases. V shed 6 bases, J shed 4 bases, and the junction held 21 bases outside the gene matches. The CDR3 runs to 17 residues. Germline assignment: CDR1 SQVTM and CDR2 ANQGSEA. CDR3 in amino acids: CSVEPLPPGQRVYEQYF. In DNA, the CDR3 is TGCAGCGTCGAACCCCTGCCTCCGGGACAGAGGGTTTACGAGCAGTACTTC.

This rearrangement joins TRBV30 to TRBJ1-3; D is possibly TRBD1 (5 bases). CDR1 is GTSNPN and CDR2 is SVGIG in the germline V gene (reference sequence). The V gene lost 7 bases and the J gene lost 0 bases, with 19 bases spanning the gap. The CDR3 has 16 residues. The CDR3 sequence: CAFQTGTPSSGNTIYF. For the CDR3, the DNA is TGTGCCTTCCAAACCGGGACTCCGAGCTCTGGAAACACCATATATTTT. The whole variable domain, filled in from reference TRBV30 and TRBJ1-3, reads SQTIHQWPATLVQPVGSPLSLECTVEGTSNPNLYWYRQAAGRGLQLLFYSVGIGQISSEVPQNLSASRPQDRQFILSSKKLLLSDSGFYLCAFQTGTPSSGNTIYFGEGSWLTVV.

This clone was picked up a small number of times. The chain has TRBV6-5 and TRBJ2-1, with no clear D. Trimming stripped 0 bases from V and 8 bases from J, with 11 bases between. This CDR3 spans 14 amino acids. Germline-derived CDR1 and CDR2 are MNHEY and SVGAGI. Here the CDR3 reads CASSYSSPGYEQFF. As DNA, the CDR3 is TGTGCCAGCAGTTACTCCAGTCCCGGCTATGAGCAGTTCTTC.

The J gene is TRBJ2-1, the V gene TRBV12-5; TRBD1 matches at 9 bases. Unmatched junction bases numbered 5, after V lost 4 bases and J lost 13 bases. Germline CDR1 and CDR2: LGHNT and FRNRAP. CDR3 length: 12 residues. The chain's CDR3 is CASGSSDRGQFF. In nucleotides, the CDR3 is TGTGCTAGTGGTTCCTCGGACAGGGGACAGTTCTTC.

The chain uses TRBV5-1 and TRBJ1-2, with 7 bases matching TRBD1. Germline assignment: CDR1 SGHRS and CDR2 YFSETQ. The CDR3 has 13 residues. The V gene end was trimmed by 0 bases and the J gene end by 10 bases; junction bases not matched to a gene: 6. The CDR3 is CASSLEGQAPYTF. Here the CDR3 DNA reads TGCGCCAGCAGCTTGGAAGGACAGGCTCCCTACACCTTC.